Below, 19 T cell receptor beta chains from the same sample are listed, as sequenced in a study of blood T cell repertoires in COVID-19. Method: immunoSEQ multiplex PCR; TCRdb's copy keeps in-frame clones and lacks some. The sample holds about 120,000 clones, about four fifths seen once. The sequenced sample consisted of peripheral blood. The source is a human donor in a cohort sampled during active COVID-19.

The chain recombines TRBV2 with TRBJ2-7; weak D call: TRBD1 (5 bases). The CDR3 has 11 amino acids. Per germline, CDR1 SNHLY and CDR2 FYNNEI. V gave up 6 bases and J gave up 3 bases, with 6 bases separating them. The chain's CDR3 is CASRDNYEQYF. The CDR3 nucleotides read TGTGCCAGCAGGGACAACTACGAGCAGTACTTC. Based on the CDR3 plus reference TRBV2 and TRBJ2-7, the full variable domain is EPEVTQTPSHQVTQMGQEVILRCVPISNHLYFYWYRQILGQKVEFLVSFYNNEISEKSEIFDDQFSVERPDGSNFTLKIRSTKLEDSAMYFCASRDNYEQYFGPGTRLTVT.

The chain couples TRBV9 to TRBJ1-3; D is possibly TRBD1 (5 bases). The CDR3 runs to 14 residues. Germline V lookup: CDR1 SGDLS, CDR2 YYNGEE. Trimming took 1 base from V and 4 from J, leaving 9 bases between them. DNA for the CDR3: TGTGCCAGCAGCGTACAGGGTGACGGAAACACCATATATTTT. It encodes CASSVQGDGNTIYF.

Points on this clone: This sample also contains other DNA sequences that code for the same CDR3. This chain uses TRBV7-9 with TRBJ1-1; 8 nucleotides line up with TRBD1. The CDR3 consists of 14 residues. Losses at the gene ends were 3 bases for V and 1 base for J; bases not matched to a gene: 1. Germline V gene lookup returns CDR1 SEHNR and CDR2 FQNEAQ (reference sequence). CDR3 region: CASSFQGANTEAFF. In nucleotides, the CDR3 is TGTGCCAGCAGCTTTCAGGGGGCGAACACTGAAGCTTTCTTT.

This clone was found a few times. The CDR3 nucleotides are TGTGCCAGCAGCCCTGACAGCATGAACACTGAAGCTTTCTTT. It yields the protein CASSPDSMNTEAFF. The chain couples TRBV11-1 to TRBJ1-1, with D perhaps TRBD1 (5 bases). Germline values: CDR1 SGHAT, CDR2 FQDESV (reference sequence). The CDR3 spans 14 residues. The ends were cut back, 5 bases at V and 0 bases at J, with 10 bases in the middle.

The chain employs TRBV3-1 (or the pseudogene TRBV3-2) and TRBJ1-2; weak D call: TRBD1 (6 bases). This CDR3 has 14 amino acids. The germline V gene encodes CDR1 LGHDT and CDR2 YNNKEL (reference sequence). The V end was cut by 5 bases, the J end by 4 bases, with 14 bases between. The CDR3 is CASSGTDRLYGYTF. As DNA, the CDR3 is TGTGCCAGCAGCGGAACGGACAGACTCTATGGCTACACCTTC.

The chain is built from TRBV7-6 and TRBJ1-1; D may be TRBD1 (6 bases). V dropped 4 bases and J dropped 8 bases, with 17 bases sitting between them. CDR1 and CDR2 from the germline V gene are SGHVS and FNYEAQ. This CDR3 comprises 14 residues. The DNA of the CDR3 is TGTGCCAGCAGCTCTAGGGACAACCCAGGGGAAGCTTTCTTT. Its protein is CASSSRDNPGEAFF.

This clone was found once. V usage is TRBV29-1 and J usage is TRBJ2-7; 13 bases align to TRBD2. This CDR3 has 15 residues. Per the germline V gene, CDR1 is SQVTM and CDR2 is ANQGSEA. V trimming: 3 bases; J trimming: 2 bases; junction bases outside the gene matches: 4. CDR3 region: CSVDLLAGGTYEQYF. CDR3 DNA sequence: TGCAGCGTTGATTTACTAGCGGGGGGGACCTACGAGCAGTACTTC.

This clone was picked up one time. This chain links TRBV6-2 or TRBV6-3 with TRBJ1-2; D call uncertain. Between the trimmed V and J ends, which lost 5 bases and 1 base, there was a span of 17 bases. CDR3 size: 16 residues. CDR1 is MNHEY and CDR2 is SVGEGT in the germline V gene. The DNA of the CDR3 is TGTGCCAGCAGTCCATCGGGGTCCGTTGTTAACTATGGCTACACCTTC. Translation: CASSPSGSVVNYGYTF.

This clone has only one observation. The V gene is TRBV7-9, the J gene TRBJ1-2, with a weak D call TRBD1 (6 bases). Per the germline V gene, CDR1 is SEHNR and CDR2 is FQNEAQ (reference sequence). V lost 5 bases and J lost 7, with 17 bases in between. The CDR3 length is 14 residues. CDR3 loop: CASSPNRGAVGYTF. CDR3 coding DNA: TGTGCCAGCAGCCCCAACCGGGGGGCAGTTGGCTACACCTTC.

In DNA, the CDR3 is TGTGCCAGCTCCCGGGACAATGATTCACCCCTCCACTTT. It is translated as CASSRDNDSPLHF. The rearrangement links TRBV18 to TRBJ1-6; TRBD1 is a possible D gene (6 bases). This CDR3 spans 13 amino acids. Germline loops: CDR1 KGHSH, CDR2 LQKENI. Trimming shortened V by 6 bases and J by 8 bases, and 11 bases separated the two germline ends.

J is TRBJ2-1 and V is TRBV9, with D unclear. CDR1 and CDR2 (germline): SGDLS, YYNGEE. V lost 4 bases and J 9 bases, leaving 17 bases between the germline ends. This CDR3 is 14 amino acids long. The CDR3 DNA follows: TGTGCCAGCAGCTCGGGTCTGGGTTCCCGTGAGCAGTTCTTC. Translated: CASSSGLGSREQFF. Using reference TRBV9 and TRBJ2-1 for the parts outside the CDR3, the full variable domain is DSGVTQTPKHLITATGQRVTLRCSPRSGDLSVYWYQQSLDQGLQFLIQYYNGEERAKGNILERFSAQQFPDLHSELNLSSLELGDSALYFCASSSGLGSREQFFGPGTRLTVL.

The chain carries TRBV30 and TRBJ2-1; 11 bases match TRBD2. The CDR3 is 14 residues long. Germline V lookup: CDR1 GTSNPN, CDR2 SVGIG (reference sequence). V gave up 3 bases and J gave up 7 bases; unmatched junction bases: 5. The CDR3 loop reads CAWSLSGGVNEQFF. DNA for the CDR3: TGTGCCTGGAGCCTTAGCGGGGGGGTAAATGAGCAGTTCTTC.

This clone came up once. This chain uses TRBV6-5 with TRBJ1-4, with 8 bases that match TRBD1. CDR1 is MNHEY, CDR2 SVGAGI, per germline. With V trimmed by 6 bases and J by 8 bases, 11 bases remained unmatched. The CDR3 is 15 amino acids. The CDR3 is CASSAIGRGPEKLFF. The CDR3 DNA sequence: TGTGCCAGCAGCGCCATCGGCAGGGGGCCGGAAAAACTGTTTTTT.

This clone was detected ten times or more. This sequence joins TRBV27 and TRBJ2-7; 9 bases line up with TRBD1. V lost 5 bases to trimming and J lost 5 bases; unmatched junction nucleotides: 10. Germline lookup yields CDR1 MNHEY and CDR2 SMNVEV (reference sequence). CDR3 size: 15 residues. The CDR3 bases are TGTGCCAGCAGTCCAAGGGGGACAGGGCTTAACGAGCAGTACTTC. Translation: CASSPRGTGLNEQYF.

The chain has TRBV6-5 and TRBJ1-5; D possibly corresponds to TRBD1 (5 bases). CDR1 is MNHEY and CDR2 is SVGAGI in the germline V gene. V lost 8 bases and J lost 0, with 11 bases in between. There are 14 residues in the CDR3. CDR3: CASQGGNSNQPQHF. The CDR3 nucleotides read TGTGCCAGCCAGGGCGGGAATAGCAATCAGCCCCAGCATTTT.

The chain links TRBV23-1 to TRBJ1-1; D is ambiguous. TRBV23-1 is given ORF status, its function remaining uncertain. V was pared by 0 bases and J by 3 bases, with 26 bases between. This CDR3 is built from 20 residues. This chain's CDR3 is CASSQSQIGLSHGGDTEAFF. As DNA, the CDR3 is TGCGCCAGCAGTCAATCCCAAATTGGTTTAAGCCACGGCGGTGACACTGAAGCTTTCTTT.

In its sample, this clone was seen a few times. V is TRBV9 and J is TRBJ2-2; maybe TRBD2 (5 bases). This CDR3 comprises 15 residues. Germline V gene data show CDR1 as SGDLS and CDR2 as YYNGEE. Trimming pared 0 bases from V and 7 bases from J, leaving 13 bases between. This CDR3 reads CASSVDQGSLGELFF. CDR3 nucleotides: TGTGCCAGCAGCGTAGATCAAGGGAGTCTCGGGGAGCTGTTTTTT. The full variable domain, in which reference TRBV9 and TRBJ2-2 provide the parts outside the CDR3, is DSGVTQTPKHLITATGQRVTLRCSPRSGDLSVYWYQQSLDQGLQFLIQYYNGEERAKGNILERFSAQQFPDLHSELNLSSLELGDSALYFCASSVDQGSLGELFFGEGSRLTVL.

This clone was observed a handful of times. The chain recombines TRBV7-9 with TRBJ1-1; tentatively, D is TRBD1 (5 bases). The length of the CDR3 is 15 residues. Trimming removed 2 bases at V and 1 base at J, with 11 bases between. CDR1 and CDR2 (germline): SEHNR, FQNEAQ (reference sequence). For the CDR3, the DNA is TGTGCCAGCAGCTTAAAGGGCAGGGAGAACACTGAAGCTTTCTTT. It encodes CASSLKGRENTEAFF.

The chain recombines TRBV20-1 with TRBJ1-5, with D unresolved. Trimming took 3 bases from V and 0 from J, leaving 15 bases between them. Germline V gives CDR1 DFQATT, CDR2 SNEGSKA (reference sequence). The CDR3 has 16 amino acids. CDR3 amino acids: CSASGPGSNSNQPQHF. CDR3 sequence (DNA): TGCAGTGCTAGTGGGCCTGGCAGTAATAGCAATCAGCCCCAGCATTTT.